Presented here are 11 T cell receptor beta chains from one specimen sequenced in a study of blood T cell repertoires in COVID-19. Using immunoSEQ multiplex PCR, the repertoire was profiled, and TCRdb retains in-frame clones only, with some absent. The sample includes 75,000 to 80,000 clones, about 90% of them seen just once. The sample taken for sequencing was peripheral blood. The receptors stem from a human donor in a cohort sampled during active COVID-19.

The chain has TRBV19 and TRBJ1-5, with 8 bases identical to TRBD1. Trimming removed 2 bases from V and 7 bases from J; junction bases left unmatched: 13. Per the germline V gene, CDR1 is LNHDA and CDR2 is SQIVND (reference sequence). CDR3 length: 17 residues. The CDR3 DNA reads as TGTGCCAGTAGTATAACCCTGGCCACACGGACAGGGCAGCCCCAGCATTTT. This codes for CASSITLATRTGQPQHF.

V is TRBV6-1 and J is TRBJ2-7, with D unclear. This CDR3 has 14 amino acids. Deletions cut 1 base from V and 8 bases from J, with 15 bases between. Germline V gene data show CDR1 as MNHNS and CDR2 as SASEGT. The CDR3 sequence is CASSEGGRVYQQYF. The CDR3, as DNA: TGTGCCAGCAGTGAAGGAGGAAGAGTTTACCAGCAGTACTTC.

The chain uses TRBV11-1 and TRBJ2-7; 7 positions agree with TRBD1. Per germline, CDR1 SGHAT and CDR2 FQDESV (reference sequence). Germline trimming cut 2 bases from V and 0 bases from J; bases unmatched to any gene: 4. This CDR3 is 15 amino acids long. This CDR3 is CASSLMDRSSYEQYF. The CDR3 nucleotides are TGTGCCAGCAGCTTAATGGACAGGAGCTCCTACGAGCAGTACTTC. Supplemented by reference TRBV11-1 and TRBJ2-7, the full variable domain reads EAEVAQSPRYKITEKSQAVAFWCDPISGHATLYWYRQILGQGPELLVQFQDESVVDDSQLPKDRFSAERLKGVDSTLKIQPAELGDSAMYLCASSLMDRSSYEQYFGPGTRLTVT.

The chain couples TRBV6-5 to TRBJ2-3, with TRBD2 matching 8 bases. Germline CDR1 is MNHEY and CDR2 is SVGAGI. V lost 5 bases, J lost 4 bases, and 8 bases stayed unmatched. There are 15 residues in the CDR3. The CDR3 nucleotides read TGTGCCAGCAGTCGACGGGGGGGACTGCCAGATACGCAGTATTTT. Protein sequence: CASSRRGGLPDTQYF.

The CDR3 sequence: CASSFSNGLPDTQYF. CDR3 in DNA: TGTGCCAGCAGCTTTTCCAATGGACTGCCCGATACGCAGTATTTT. The J gene is TRBJ2-3, the V gene TRBV7-2; D is perhaps TRBD2 (5 bases). CDR1 is SGHTA, CDR2 FQGNSA, per germline. The CDR3 is 15 residues long. Trimming removed 3 bases at V and 6 bases at J, with 16 bases between.

The CDR3 DNA reads TGCGCCAGCAGCTCCAGGACTGAATACACTGAAGCTTTCTTT. It translates to CASSSRTEYTEAFF. The genes are TRBV5-1 and TRBJ1-1; D remains unclear. V lost 3 bases, J lost 3 bases, and 12 bases lay in between. The germline CDR1 and CDR2 sequences are SGHRS and YFSETQ. This CDR3 has 14 residues.

V usage is TRBV19 and J usage is TRBJ1-4; D perhaps matches TRBD1 (6 bases). Per the germline V gene, CDR1 is LNHDA and CDR2 is SQIVND (reference sequence). This CDR3 spans 15 amino acids. Trimming took 3 bases from V and 7 from J, leaving 15 bases between them. The CDR3 coding sequence is TGTGCCAGTAGTATTTCGGCAGGGGATGTTGAAAAACTGTTTTTT. Amino acid sequence: CASSISAGDVEKLFF.

The rearrangement links TRBV9 to TRBJ2-6; 7 nucleotides line up with TRBD2. This CDR3 has 18 amino acids. J gave up 0 bases and V 2 bases, and 8 bases lay outside the gene matches. CDR1 is SGDLS and CDR2 is YYNGEE in the germline V gene. The CDR3 DNA is TGTGCCAGCAGCGTCCGGGACTACGTCCTCTCTGGGGCCAACGTCCTGACTTTC. Translation gives CASSVRDYVLSGANVLTF.

V gene TRBV6-1 combines with J gene TRBJ1-2; D not certain. The V end was cut by 3 bases, the J end by 8 bases, with 10 bases between. This CDR3 has 12 residues. The germline gives CDR1 MNHNS, CDR2 SASEGT. CDR3 in amino acids: CASSDSVNGYTF. In nucleotides, the CDR3 is TGTGCCAGCAGTGACAGTGTTAACGGCTACACCTTC.

CDR3 DNA: TGTGCCAGCAGCCCCCCATGGGGGGGCGGTCAGCCCCAGCATTTT. Its protein is CASSPPWGGGQPQHF. The V call is TRBV3-1 (or the pseudogene TRBV3-2), the J call TRBJ1-5; TRBD1 is a possible D gene (6 bases). This CDR3 comprises 15 residues. Germline loops: CDR1 LGHDT, CDR2 YNNKEL (reference sequence). V was clipped by 4 bases and J by 6 bases, with 16 bases between them.

In DNA, the CDR3 is TGTGCCAGCAGCGCAATAAGGGGGGGAGCTTTCTTT. Its translation is CASSAIRGGAFF. This chain uses TRBV7-2 with TRBJ1-1, with D possibly being TRBD1 (6 bases). Germline V lookup: CDR1 SGHTA, CDR2 FQGNSA. V lost 5 bases and J 10 bases, leaving 14 bases between the germline ends. CDR3 size: 12 residues.